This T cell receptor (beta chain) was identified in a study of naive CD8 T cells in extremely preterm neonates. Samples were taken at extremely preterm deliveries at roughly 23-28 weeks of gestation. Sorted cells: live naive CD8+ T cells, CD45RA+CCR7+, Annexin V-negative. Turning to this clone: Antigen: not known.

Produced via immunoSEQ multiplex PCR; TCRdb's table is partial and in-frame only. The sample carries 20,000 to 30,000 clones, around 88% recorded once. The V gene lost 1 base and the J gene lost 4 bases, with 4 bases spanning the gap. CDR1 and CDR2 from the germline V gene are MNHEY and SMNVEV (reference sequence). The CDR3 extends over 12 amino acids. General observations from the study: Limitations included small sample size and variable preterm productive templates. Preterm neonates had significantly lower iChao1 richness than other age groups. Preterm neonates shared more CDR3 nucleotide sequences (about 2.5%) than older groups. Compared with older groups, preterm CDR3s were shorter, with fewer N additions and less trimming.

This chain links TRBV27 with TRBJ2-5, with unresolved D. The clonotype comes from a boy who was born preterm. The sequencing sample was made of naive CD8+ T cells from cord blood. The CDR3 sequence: CASSLWGETQYF. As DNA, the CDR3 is TGTGCCAGCAGTTTATGGGGAGAGACCCAGTACTTC.